Shown below are 27 T cell receptor beta chains from a single sample sequenced in a study of CD8+ T cells in alopecia areata. Sequencing relied on a cDNA template that was reverse transcribed from extracted RNA. The protocol was immunoSEQ multiplex PCR, while the TCRdb copy is restricted to in-frame clones and leaves out a portion. Of 110,000 or so clones in the sample, 56% are singletons; the top ten hold about 3.3%. Specified treatment: oral pan-JAK inhibitor, 5-10 mg twice daily. Sample: CD4+ T cells sorted from blood, taken at week 24, from a patient treated with tofacitinib. All receptors come from a human donor with alopecia areata.

The CDR3 sequence: CASSLGQINQPQHF. The CDR3 coding sequence is TGTGCCAGCAGCTTAGGACAAATCAATCAGCCCCAGCATTTT. The chain has TRBV7-6 and TRBJ1-5; no clear D gene. In germline, CDR1 is SGHVS, CDR2 FNYEAQ. V was pared by 1 base and J by 3 bases, with 7 bases between. This CDR3 spans 14 amino acids.

The V and J genes are TRBV29-1 and TRBJ1-1; a weak D match, TRBD1 (6 bases). This CDR3 is 13 amino acids long. The V end was cut by 3 bases, the J end by 1 base, with 9 bases between. The germline V gene encodes CDR1 SQVTM and CDR2 ANQGSEA. CDR3 sequence reads: CSVDGQQNTEAFF. DNA for the CDR3: TGCAGCGTTGATGGACAGCAGAACACTGAAGCTTTCTTT.

The gene calls are TRBV28 and TRBJ2-7, with 7 positions matching TRBD1. After removal of 7 bases from V and 0 bases from J, the junction contained 9 bases not matched to a gene. This CDR3 contains 15 residues. Germline assignment: CDR1 MDHEN and CDR2 SYDVKM. CDR3 in amino acids: CASKGQAFSSYEQYF. The CDR3, as DNA: TGTGCCAGCAAAGGACAGGCCTTCAGCTCCTACGAGCAGTACTTC.

The chain is built from TRBV7-2 and TRBJ2-6; possibly TRBD1 for D (6 bases). CDR1 and CDR2 from the germline V gene are SGHTA and FQGNSA. Trimming cost V 4 bases and J 2 bases, with 9 bases left between them. The CDR3 is 15 amino acids. CDR3 loop: CASSSQGTGANVLTF. The CDR3 nucleotides are TGTGCCAGCAGCTCCCAGGGGACTGGGGCCAACGTCCTGACTTTC.

The chain recombines TRBV25-1 with TRBJ1-5; D is unclear. The CDR3 totals 15 residues. V lost 6 bases and J lost 0, with 12 bases in between. Germline CDR1 and CDR2: MGHDK and SYGVNS. This chain's CDR3 is CASSLDGNSNQPQHF. CDR3 DNA: TGTGCCAGCAGCTTGGACGGCAATAGCAATCAGCCCCAGCATTTT.

The genes are TRBV7-2 and TRBJ2-3; 11 bases are a match to TRBD2. This CDR3 region has 16 residues. J lost 5 bases, V lost 5 bases, and 9 bases had no gene match. Per germline, CDR1 SGHTA and CDR2 FQGNSA. In DNA form, the CDR3 reads TGTGCCAGCAGCACAGCGACTAGCGGGGTTGGAGATACGCAGTATTTT. Its translation is CASSTATSGVGDTQYF.

The J gene is TRBJ1-6, the V gene TRBV5-1; unclear D gene. V dropped 0 bases and J dropped 6 bases, with 7 bases sitting between them. CDR3 size: 14 residues. Germline values: CDR1 SGHRS, CDR2 YFSETQ. CDR3 in amino acids: CASSLAAVNSPLHF. The DNA for the CDR3 is TGCGCCAGCAGCTTGGCGGCTGTTAATTCACCCCTCCACTTT. The full variable domain, in which reference TRBV5-1 and TRBJ1-6 provide the parts outside the CDR3, is KAGVTQTPRYLIKTRGQQVTLSCSPISGHRSVSWYQQTPGQGLQFLFEYFSETQRNKGNFPGRFSGRQFSNSRSEMNVSTLELGDSALYLCASSLAAVNSPLHFGNGTRLTVT.

This rearrangement joins TRBV7-2 to TRBJ2-2; 9 bases map to TRBD1. Trimming cost V 2 bases and J 6 bases; bases outside gene matches: 1. From germline, CDR1 is SGHTA and CDR2 FQGNSA. The CDR3 has 14 residues. CDR3 in DNA: TGTGCCAGCAGCTTATGGACAGGGGCCGGGGAGCTGTTTTTT. As protein: CASSLWTGAGELFF.

This clone was seen a handful of times. The CDR3, as DNA: TGTGCCAGCAGCTTAGTCGCCTTCACAGATACGCAGTATTTT. It codes for CASSLVAFTDTQYF. This chain links TRBV7-2 with TRBJ2-3, with D uncertain. The V end lost 1 base, the J end lost 2 bases, and 7 bases lay between the germline ends. The germline V gene encodes CDR1 SGHTA and CDR2 FQGNSA. This CDR3 contains 14 residues.

The chain is built from TRBV15 and TRBJ2-3, with 7 bases fitting TRBD2. Germline loops: CDR1 LNHNV, CDR2 YYDKDF (reference sequence). CDR3 length equals 15 residues. V shed 0 bases, J shed 4 bases, and the junction held 4 bases outside the gene matches. The CDR3 region has the DNA TGTGCCACCAGCAGAGATCCAGGGAGGGCAGATACGCAGTATTTT. This sequence encodes CATSRDPGRADTQYF.

This clone has more than one count but fewer than ten. V gene TRBV5-6 combines with J gene TRBJ2-7, with 8 bases matching TRBD1. The length of the CDR3 is 14 residues. J gave up 2 bases and V 6 bases, and 7 bases lay outside the gene matches. CDR1 SGHDT and CDR2 YYEEEE come from the germline V gene. CDR3 in amino acids: CASTRTGRPYEQYF. CDR3 sequence (DNA): TGTGCCAGCACCCGGACAGGGCGTCCCTACGAGCAGTACTTC.

The V call is TRBV30, the J call TRBJ2-3; a possible D gene is TRBD2 (5 bases). This CDR3 is built from 12 residues. V was cut by 4 bases and J by 3 bases, with 8 bases left in between. CDR1 and CDR2 (germline): GTSNPN, SVGIG (reference sequence). The CDR3 protein is CAWNRGTDTQYF. CDR3 nucleotide sequence: TGTGCCTGGAATAGAGGGACAGATACGCAGTATTTT.

The chain couples TRBV4-3 to TRBJ1-1; D uncertain. The V gene's germline CDR1 is LGHNA and CDR2 YSLEER. The CDR3 totals 17 residues. V was cut by 0 bases and J by 1 base, with 15 bases left in between. For the CDR3, the DNA is TGCGCCAGCAGCCAAGATCTGAGGCCGACGGCGAACACTGAAGCTTTCTTT. As protein: CASSQDLRPTANTEAFF.

The rearrangement uses TRBV6-4 and TRBJ1-4; D is unresolved. The CDR3 is made up of 13 amino acids. The V end lost 8 bases, the J end lost 6 bases, and 13 bases lay between the germline ends. CDR1 and CDR2 from the germline V gene are MRHNA and SNTAGT. DNA of the CDR3: TGTGCCAGCCTGACTGGGGAGGATGAAAAACTGTTTTTT. The encoded protein is CASLTGEDEKLFF.

Only a few counts were recorded for this clone. The V and J genes are TRBV2 and TRBJ1-5; TRBD1 agrees at 7 bases. Trimming removed 6 bases from V and 8 bases from J; junction bases left unmatched: 7. Germline V gene lookup returns CDR1 SNHLY and CDR2 FYNNEI. The CDR3 totals 13 residues. The CDR3 sequence: CASSERGREPQHF. The CDR3 DNA reads TGTGCCAGCAGCGAAAGGGGGCGGGAGCCCCAGCATTTT.

This clone has a handful of counts. One junction end does not reproduce the germline sequence, and a read error may be involved. V usage is TRBV29-1 and J usage is TRBJ2-1, with no clear D. This CDR3 has 17 amino acids. Germline V gene data show CDR1 as SQVTM and CDR2 as ANQGSEA. CDR3 nucleotide sequence: TGCAGCGTAGAAGAGACTGGCAGATTTTTCTCCTACAATGAGCAGTTCTTC. This encodes CSVEETGRFFSYNEQFF.

The chain carries TRBV5-1 and TRBJ2-6; D is uncertain. CDR1 and CDR2 (germline): SGHRS, YFSETQ. V lost 1 base, J lost 2 bases, and 4 bases lay in between. This CDR3 has 14 residues. The chain's CDR3 is CASSLNTGANVLTF. The CDR3 region has the DNA TGCGCCAGCAGCTTGAACACTGGGGCCAACGTCCTGACTTTC.

The chain is built from TRBV4-2 and TRBJ1-6; D gene unclear. Germline V lookup: CDR1 LGHNA, CDR2 YNFKEQ. This CDR3 comprises 16 residues. With 7 bases removed from V and 9 bases from J, the gap between germline ends came to 22 bases. The CDR3 sequence: CASKGSGNRIGSPLHF. CDR3 sequence (DNA): TGTGCCAGCAAGGGCAGTGGGAATAGGATTGGTTCACCCCTCCACTTT.

The genes are TRBV9 and TRBJ2-2, with 9 bases fitting TRBD1. V trimming: 4 bases; J trimming: 8 bases; junction bases outside the gene matches: 9. Germline loops: CDR1 SGDLS, CDR2 YYNGEE. The CDR3 is 15 amino acids. The CDR3 DNA reads as TGTGCCAGCAGCCCTGGACAGGGGCGTTTGGGGGAGCTGTTTTTT. Translated: CASSPGQGRLGELFF. The full variable domain, rest sourced from reference TRBV9 and TRBJ2-2, is DSGVTQTPKHLITATGQRVTLRCSPRSGDLSVYWYQQSLDQGLQFLIQYYNGEERAKGNILERFSAQQFPDLHSELNLSSLELGDSALYFCASSPGQGRLGELFFGEGSRLTVL.

This clone has more than one count but fewer than ten. The rearrangement uses TRBV29-1 and TRBJ2-2; D is undetermined. The CDR3 is made up of 11 amino acids. The V and J ends lost 7 bases and 9 bases respectively, with 12 bases between them. In germline, CDR1 is SQVTM, CDR2 ANQGSEA. The CDR3 protein is CSGILRRELFF. The CDR3 region has the DNA TGCAGCGGCATCTTACGGCGGGAGCTGTTTTTT.

The chain uses TRBV7-8 and TRBJ1-2; TRBD1 might be the D (5 bases). This CDR3 is 13 amino acids long. Germline values: CDR1 SGHVS, CDR2 FQNEAQ. Trimming took off 1 base at V and 2 bases at J, with 5 bases between the two ends. CDR3 in DNA: TGTGCCAGCAGCTTAGAGGGGAACTATGGCTACACCTTC. It translates to CASSLEGNYGYTF.

The V gene is TRBV6-5, the J gene TRBJ1-1; tentative D call: TRBD1 (6 bases). V dropped 6 bases and J dropped 1 base, with 15 bases sitting between them. This CDR3 comprises 15 residues. Germline V CDR1 and CDR2: MNHEY, SVGAGI. The CDR3 reads CASSPAGGGNTEAFF. The CDR3 nucleotides read TGTGCCAGCAGCCCGGCCGGAGGGGGGAACACTGAAGCTTTCTTT.

The chain's CDR3 is CASSPREIAGGNEQFF. DNA for the CDR3: TGTGCCAGCTCACCCCGGGAAATAGCGGGGGGAAATGAGCAGTTCTTC. The chain couples TRBV18 to TRBJ2-1; 10 nucleotides align to TRBD2. Per the germline V gene, CDR1 is KGHSH and CDR2 is LQKENI. The V segment lost 3 bases and the J segment 7 bases; nucleotides outside the gene matches: 9. The CDR3 covers 16 residues.

The chain's CDR3 is CASSQQVGVPSGANVLTF. In nucleotides, the CDR3 is TGCGCCAGCAGCCAACAGGTCGGGGTCCCCTCTGGGGCCAACGTCCTGACTTTC. The chain links TRBV4-1 to TRBJ2-6; a possible D gene is TRBD2 (5 bases). This CDR3 is 18 amino acids long. Germline V CDR1 and CDR2: MGHRA, YSYEKL. Trimming stripped 2 bases from V and 0 bases from J, with 14 bases between.

The V and J genes are TRBV4-3 and TRBJ2-4; D is perhaps TRBD2 (5 bases). Germline loops: CDR1 LGHNA, CDR2 YSLEER. The CDR3 has 16 amino acids. V lost 1 base to trimming and J lost 1 base, with 11 bases between them. CDR3 nucleotides: TGCGCCAGCAGCCAAGGGTTTTCTAGCGCCAAAAACATTCAGTACTTC. Protein sequence: CASSQGFSSAKNIQYF.

The rearrangement joins TRBV4-2 to TRBJ1-2, with D unclear. The germline V gene has CDR1 LGHNA and CDR2 YNFKEQ. CDR3 length: 14 residues. Trimming shortened V by 0 bases and J by 4 bases, and 9 bases separated the two germline ends. CDR3 coding DNA: TGTGCCAGCAGCCAAGATTGGCCAGTCTATGGCTACACCTTC. This encodes CASSQDWPVYGYTF.

The chain is built from TRBV2 and TRBJ2-5; TRBD1 might be the D (5 bases). The assigned J gene may be wrong: the sequence end matches TRBJ2-7 better. Germline CDR1 SNHLY, CDR2 FYNNEI. The CDR3 has 14 amino acids. The CDR3 loop is CASSVSRVGPEQYF. In DNA, the CDR3 is TGTGCCAGCAGTGTGAGCAGGGTTGGACCCGAGCAGTACTTC.